The present entry profiles one T cell receptor (beta chain) with its context. TCRdb's table, derived via immunoSEQ multiplex PCR, lists solely in-frame clones and lacks some. The table records roughly 130,000 clones, around 90% of them present only once. Deletions cut 3 bases from V and 2 bases from J, with 2 bases between. The germline gives CDR1 LGHDT, CDR2 YNNKEL (reference sequence). This CDR3 comprises 12 residues. The data were obtained in a study of control samples from healthy donors and cancer patients. This sequence was found in a man aged 18 to 30 in good health. The sequencing input was blood. The V and J genes are TRBV3-1 (or the pseudogene TRBV3-2) and TRBJ1-3, with no clear D. As DNA, the CDR3 is TGTGCCAGCAGCCAGACTGGAAACACCATATATTTT. This encodes CASSQTGNTIYF.